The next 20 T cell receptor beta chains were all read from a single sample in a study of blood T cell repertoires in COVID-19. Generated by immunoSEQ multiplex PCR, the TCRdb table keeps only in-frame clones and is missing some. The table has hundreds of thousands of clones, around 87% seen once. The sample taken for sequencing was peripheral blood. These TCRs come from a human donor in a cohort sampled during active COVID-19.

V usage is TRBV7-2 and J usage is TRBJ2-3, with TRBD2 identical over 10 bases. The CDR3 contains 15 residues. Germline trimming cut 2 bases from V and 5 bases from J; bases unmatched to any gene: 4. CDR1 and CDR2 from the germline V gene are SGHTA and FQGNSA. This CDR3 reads CASSLYVAGGDTQYF. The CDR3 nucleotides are TGTGCCAGCAGCTTATATGTAGCGGGGGGAGATACGCAGTATTTT.

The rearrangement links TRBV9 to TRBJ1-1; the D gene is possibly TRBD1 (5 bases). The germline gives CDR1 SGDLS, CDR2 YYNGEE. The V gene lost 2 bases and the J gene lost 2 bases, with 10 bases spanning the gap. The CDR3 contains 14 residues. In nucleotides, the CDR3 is TGTGCCAGCAGCGTGAGGGGAGGTAACACTGAAGCTTTCTTT. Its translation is CASSVRGGNTEAFF.

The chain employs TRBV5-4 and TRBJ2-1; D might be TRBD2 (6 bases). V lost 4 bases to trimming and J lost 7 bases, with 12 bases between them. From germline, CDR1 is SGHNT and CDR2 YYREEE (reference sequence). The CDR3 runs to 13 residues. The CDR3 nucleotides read TGTGCCAGCAGCACCCAACGGGGGAATGAGCAGTTCTTC. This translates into CASSTQRGNEQFF.

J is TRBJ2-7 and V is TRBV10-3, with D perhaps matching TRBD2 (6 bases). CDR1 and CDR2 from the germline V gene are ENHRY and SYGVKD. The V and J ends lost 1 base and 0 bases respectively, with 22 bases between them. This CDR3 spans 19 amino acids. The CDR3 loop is CAISEWRLGTGMSSYEQYF. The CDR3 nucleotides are TGTGCCATCAGTGAGTGGAGACTAGGGACGGGGATGAGCTCCTACGAGCAGTACTTC.

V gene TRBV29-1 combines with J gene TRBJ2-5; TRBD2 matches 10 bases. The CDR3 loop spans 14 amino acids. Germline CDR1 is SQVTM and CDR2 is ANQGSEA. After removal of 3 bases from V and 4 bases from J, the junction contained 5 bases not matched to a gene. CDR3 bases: TGCAGCGTTGAGGCTAGCGGGAGACCAGAGACCCAGTACTTC. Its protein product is CSVEASGRPETQYF.

The CDR3 nucleotides are TGTGCCATCAGGGGACAGGGGGCAGCATCTGGGGCCAACGTCCTGACTTTC. This codes for CAIRGQGAASGANVLTF. V usage is TRBV10-3 and J usage is TRBJ2-6, with 12 bases that match TRBD1. Germline assignment: CDR1 ENHRY and CDR2 SYGVKD. This CDR3 region has 17 residues. After removal of 6 bases from V and 1 base from J, the junction contained 4 bases not matched to a gene.

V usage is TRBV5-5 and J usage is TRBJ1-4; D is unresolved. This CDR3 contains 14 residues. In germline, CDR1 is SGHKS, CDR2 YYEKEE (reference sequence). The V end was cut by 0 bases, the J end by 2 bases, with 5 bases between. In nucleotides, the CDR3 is TGTGCCAGCAGCTTGGAGCCTACTAATGAAAAACTGTTTTTT. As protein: CASSLEPTNEKLFF.

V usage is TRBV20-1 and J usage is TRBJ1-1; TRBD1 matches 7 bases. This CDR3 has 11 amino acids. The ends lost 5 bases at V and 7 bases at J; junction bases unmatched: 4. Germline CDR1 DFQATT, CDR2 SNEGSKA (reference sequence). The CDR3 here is CSADGDSEAFF. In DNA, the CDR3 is TGCAGTGCTGATGGGGACAGTGAAGCTTTCTTT.

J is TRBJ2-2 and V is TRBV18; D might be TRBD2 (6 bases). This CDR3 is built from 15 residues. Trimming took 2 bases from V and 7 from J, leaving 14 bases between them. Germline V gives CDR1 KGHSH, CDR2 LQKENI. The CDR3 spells CASSPSGGTGGELFF. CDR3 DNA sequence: TGTGCCAGCTCACCAAGTGGGGGGACCGGCGGGGAGCTGTTTTTT.

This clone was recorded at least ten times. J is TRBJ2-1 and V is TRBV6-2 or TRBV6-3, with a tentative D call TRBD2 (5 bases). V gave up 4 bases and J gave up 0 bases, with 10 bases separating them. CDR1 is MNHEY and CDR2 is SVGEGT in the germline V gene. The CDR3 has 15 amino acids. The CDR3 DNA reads TGTGCCAGCAGTTTAAGTGGGAGCTCCTACAATGAGCAGTTCTTC. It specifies CASSLSGSSYNEQFF.

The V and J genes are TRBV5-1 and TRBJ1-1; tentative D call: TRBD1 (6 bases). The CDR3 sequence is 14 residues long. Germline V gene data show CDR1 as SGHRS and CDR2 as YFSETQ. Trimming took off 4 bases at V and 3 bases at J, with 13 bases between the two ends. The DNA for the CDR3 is TGCGCCAGCAGCCCCACACAGGGAGACACTGAAGCTTTCTTT. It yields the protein CASSPTQGDTEAFF.

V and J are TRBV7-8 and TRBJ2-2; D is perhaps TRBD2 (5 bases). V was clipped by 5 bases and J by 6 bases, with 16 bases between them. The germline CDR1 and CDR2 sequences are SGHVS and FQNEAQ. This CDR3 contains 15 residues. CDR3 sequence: CASSPNTRVPGELFF. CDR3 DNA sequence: TGTGCCAGCAGCCCCAACACGAGGGTCCCCGGGGAGCTGTTTTTT. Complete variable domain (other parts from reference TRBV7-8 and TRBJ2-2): GAGVSQSPRYKVAKRGQDVALRCDPISGHVSLFWYQQALGQGPEFLTYFQNEAQLDKSGLPSDRFFAERPEGSVSTLKIQRTQQEDSAVYLCASSPNTRVPGELFFGEGSRLTVL.

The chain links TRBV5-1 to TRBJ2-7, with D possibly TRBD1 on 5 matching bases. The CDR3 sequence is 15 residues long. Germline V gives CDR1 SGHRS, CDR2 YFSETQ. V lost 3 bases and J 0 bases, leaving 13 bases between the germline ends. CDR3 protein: CASSSRQTSSYEQYF. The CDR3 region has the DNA TGCGCCAGCAGCTCGCGACAGACGAGCTCCTACGAGCAGTACTTC.

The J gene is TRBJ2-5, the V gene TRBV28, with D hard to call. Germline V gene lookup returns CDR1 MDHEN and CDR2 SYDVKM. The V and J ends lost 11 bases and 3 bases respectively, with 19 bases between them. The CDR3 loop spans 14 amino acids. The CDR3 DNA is TGTGCCGTTACCCCGCGGCCCCCAAAAGAGACCCAGTACTTC. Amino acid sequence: CAVTPRPPKETQYF.

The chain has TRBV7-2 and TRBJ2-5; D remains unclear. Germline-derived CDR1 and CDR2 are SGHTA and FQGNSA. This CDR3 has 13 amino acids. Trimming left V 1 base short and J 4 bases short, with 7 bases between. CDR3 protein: CASSLVHGETQYF. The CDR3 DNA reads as TGTGCCAGCAGCTTAGTTCACGGAGAGACCCAGTACTTC.

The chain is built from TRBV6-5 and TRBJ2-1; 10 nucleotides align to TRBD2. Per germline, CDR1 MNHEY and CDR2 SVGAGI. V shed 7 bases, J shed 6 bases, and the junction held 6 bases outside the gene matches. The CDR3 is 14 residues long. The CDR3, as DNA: TGTGCCAGCACGTCACTAGCGGGATTCAATGAGCAGTTCTTC. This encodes CASTSLAGFNEQFF.

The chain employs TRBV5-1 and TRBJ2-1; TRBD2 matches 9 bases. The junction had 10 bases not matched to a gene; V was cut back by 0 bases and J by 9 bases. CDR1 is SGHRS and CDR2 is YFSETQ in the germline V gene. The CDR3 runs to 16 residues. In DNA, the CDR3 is TGCGCCAGCAGCTTGGCCGCGGGGGGGGCCGAGGGTGAGCAGTTCTTC. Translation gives CASSLAAGGAEGEQFF.

In nucleotides, the CDR3 is TGTGCCAGCAGCGTAGCGGATAGCGGGGGGCTAGAGACCCAGTACTTC. Translation: CASSVADSGGLETQYF. The gene calls are TRBV9 and TRBJ2-5, with 10 bases fitting TRBD2. The CDR3 sequence is 16 residues long. Losses at the gene ends were 0 bases for V and 4 bases for J; bases not matched to a gene: 6. Germline V CDR1 and CDR2: SGDLS, YYNGEE.

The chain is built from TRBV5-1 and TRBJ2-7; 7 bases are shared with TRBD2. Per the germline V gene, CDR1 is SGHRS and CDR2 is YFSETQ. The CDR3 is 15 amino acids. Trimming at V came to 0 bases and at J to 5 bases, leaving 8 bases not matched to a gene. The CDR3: CASSLVSSGHDEQYF. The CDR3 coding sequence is TGCGCCAGCAGCTTGGTGTCTAGCGGCCATGACGAGCAGTACTTC.

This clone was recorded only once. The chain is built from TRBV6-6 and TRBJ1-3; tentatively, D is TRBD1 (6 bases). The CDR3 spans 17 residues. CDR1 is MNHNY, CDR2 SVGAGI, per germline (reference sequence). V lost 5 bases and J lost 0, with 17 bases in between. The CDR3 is CASSRTLQGVSGNTIYF. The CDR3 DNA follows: TGTGCCAGCAGTCGAACCCTACAGGGAGTCTCTGGAAACACCATATATTTT.